The next 18 T cell receptor beta chains were all read from a single sample in a study of T cell repertoires in cytomegalovirus infection. TCRdb redid the calling of the reads with MiXCR, one entry per CDR3 protein. The sample records about 220,000 distinct CDR3 sequences, about 40% being singletons. These receptors lack a known antigen. The sample consisted of CD8+ T cells from cultured PBMCs, taken from culture after CMV antigen stimulation. The receptors originated from a human donor in good health (CMV status not recorded). Some clones in this sample may be carry-over from other donors' samples.

Of note for this clonotype: At one of its ends the junction is not consistent with the germline gene, which may arise from a read error. The genes are TRBV7-2 and TRBJ1-1; D perhaps matches TRBD1 (5 bases). Germline CDR1 SGHTA, CDR2 FQGNSA. CDR3 length: 16 residues. CDR3 residues: CASSLDSRGSNTEAGF. As DNA, the CDR3 is TGTGCCAGCAGCTTAGATTCTAGGGGCTCGAACACTGAAGCTGGATTT.

The rearrangement uses TRBV3-1 and TRBJ1-2; 7 bases map to TRBD1. Germline values: CDR1 LGHDT, CDR2 YNNKEL (reference sequence). Germline trimming cut 1 base from V and 6 bases from J; bases unmatched to any gene: 5. The CDR3 is made up of 14 amino acids. The CDR3 reads CASSQGDSEDGYTF. The CDR3 region has the DNA TGTGCCAGCAGCCAAGGGGACAGTGAAGATGGCTACACCTTC.

The rearrangement links TRBV28 to TRBJ2-7, with 8 nucleotides matching TRBD2. This CDR3 contains 18 residues. Per germline, CDR1 MDHEN and CDR2 SYDVKM. Trimming took 1 base from V and 2 from J; bases not matched to a gene: 13. The CDR3 nucleotides are TGTGCCAGCAGTTTATCCTTTGGGTGGCGGGAGGAAACCTACGAGCAGTACTTC. It yields the protein CASSLSFGWREETYEQYF.

The rearrangement links TRBV27 to TRBJ2-7; TRBD2 is a possible D gene (7 bases). CDR1 is MNHEY, CDR2 SMNVEV, per germline (reference sequence). CDR3 length: 16 amino acids. V was clipped by 0 bases and J by 2 bases, with 14 bases between them. The CDR3 nucleotides read TGTGCCAGCAGTTTATCGGGGAGGGGGAGGACCTACGAGCAGTACTTC. Translation gives CASSLSGRGRTYEQYF.

The chain links TRBV4-1 to TRBJ2-2, with D tentatively TRBD2 (5 bases). The ends were cut back, 0 bases at V and 1 base at J, with 15 bases in the middle. Germline values: CDR1 MGHRA, CDR2 YSYEKL. The CDR3 runs 18 residues. The CDR3 region is CASSQEGIGLMNTGELFF. The CDR3 DNA reads as TGCGCCAGCAGCCAAGAGGGGATCGGACTCATGAACACCGGGGAGCTGTTTTTT.

The chain employs TRBV4-1 and TRBJ1-5; D remains unclear. CDR1 is MGHRA, CDR2 YSYEKL, per germline. This CDR3 comprises 14 residues. Deletions cut 0 bases from V and 5 bases from J, with 8 bases between. CDR3 nucleotides: TGCGCCAGCAGCCAAGACCCCGGGGATCAGCCCCAGCATTTT. It is translated as CASSQDPGDQPQHF.

This clonotype was found a few times. V is TRBV4-1 and J is TRBJ1-1, with D tentatively TRBD1 (5 bases). The CDR3 has 14 amino acids. Between the trimmed V and J ends, which lost 0 bases and 5 bases, there was a span of 10 bases. The V gene's germline CDR1 is MGHRA and CDR2 YSYEKL. CDR3 loop: CASSQDGRGTEAFF. DNA of the CDR3: TGCGCCAGCAGCCAAGACGGGAGGGGAACTGAAGCTTTCTTT.

The chain couples TRBV27 to TRBJ1-6; the match to TRBD1 covers 7 bases. Germline V gives CDR1 MNHEY, CDR2 SMNVEV (reference sequence). The J segment lost 7 bases and the V segment lost 5 bases, leaving 8 bases of the junction unmatched. The CDR3 covers 15 residues. Here the CDR3 reads CASSPRDRENSPLHF. The DNA for the CDR3 is TGTGCCAGCAGTCCCCGGGACAGAGAAAATTCACCCCTCCACTTT.

Remarks on this clonotype: At one of its ends the junction is not consistent with the germline gene, which may arise from a read error. The chain links TRBV11-1 to TRBJ2-3; possible D gene TRBD1, 5 bases. The V gene's germline CDR1 is SGHAT and CDR2 FQDESV (reference sequence). CDR3 size: 16 residues. The CDR3, as DNA: TGTGCAAGCAGCTCAAAAAGAGACAGACGAACAGATACTCCGTATTTT. It translates to CASSSKRDRRTDTPYF.

The chain employs TRBV28 and TRBJ2-3; 9 positions match TRBD2. Per germline, CDR1 MDHEN and CDR2 SYDVKM. This CDR3 has 17 amino acids. Unmatched junction bases numbered 10, after V lost 2 bases and J lost 4 bases. The CDR3 loop reads CASSLGVVAGVSDTQYF. Written as DNA, the CDR3 is TGTGCCAGCAGTTTAGGGGTCGTAGCGGGAGTCTCAGATACGCAGTATTTT.

The chain has TRBV9 and TRBJ2-7; 9 bases align to TRBD1. CDR1 and CDR2 (germline): SGDLS, YYNGEE. V trimming: 0 bases; J trimming: 6 bases; junction bases outside the gene matches: 7. The CDR3 length is 15 residues. The CDR3 region is CASSVEWDRAAEQYF. The DNA for the CDR3 is TGTGCCAGCAGCGTAGAATGGGACAGGGCGGCCGAGCAGTACTTC.

J is TRBJ2-7 and V is TRBV27, with 7 bases identical to TRBD2. Germline V gene sequence: CDR1 MNHEY, CDR2 SMNVEV (reference sequence). The V and J ends lost 3 bases and 3 bases, in that order; junction bases with no gene match: 5. The CDR3 consists of 14 residues. For the CDR3, the DNA is TGTGCCAGCAGTTTGGGAGGGGCCATCTACGAGCAGTACTTC. It encodes CASSLGGAIYEQYF.

Here the CDR3 DNA reads TGCAGCGTTCTAGAGGGTCGGGGGATCTACGAGCAGTACTTC. Protein product: CSVLEGRGIYEQYF. The chain has TRBV29-1 and TRBJ2-7; tentative D call: TRBD2 (6 bases). The germline V gene has CDR1 SQVTM and CDR2 ANQGSEA. V was cut by 5 bases and J by 3 bases, with 17 bases left in between. CDR3 length equals 14 residues.

This chain connects TRBV3-1 to TRBJ2-2; D is undetermined. The V and J ends lost 2 bases and 3 bases respectively, with 4 bases between them. Germline-derived CDR1 and CDR2 are LGHDT and YNNKEL (reference sequence). The CDR3 has 13 amino acids. In DNA form, the CDR3 reads TGTGCCAGCAGCCAACAGGACACCGGGGAGCTGTTTTTT. It yields the protein CASSQQDTGELFF.

This clonotype has only a few counts. The chain recombines TRBV23-1 with TRBJ1-1; TRBD1 matches at 9 bases. TRBV23-1 has ORF status, its function being uncertain. V trimming: 0 bases; J trimming: 3 bases; junction bases outside the gene matches: 5. The CDR3 length is 16 residues. The CDR3 loop is CASSQSGTGWHTEAFF. DNA of the CDR3: TGCGCCAGCAGTCAATCCGGGACAGGGTGGCACACTGAAGCTTTCTTT.

The chain is built from TRBV20-1 and TRBJ2-7; TRBD1 matches at 9 bases. V trimming: 5 bases; J trimming: 3 bases; junction bases outside the gene matches: 2. The germline CDR1 and CDR2 sequences are DFQATT and SNEGSKA (reference sequence). CDR3 length: 12 amino acids. The CDR3 sequence is CSAEGQGYEQYF. The CDR3 region has the DNA TGCAGTGCTGAGGGACAGGGCTACGAGCAGTACTTC.

As to this clonotype: One end of the junction varies from germline; a read error may be responsible. V usage is TRBV6-6 and J usage is TRBJ2-2; D not resolved. CDR1 and CDR2 from the germline V gene are MNHNY and SVGAGI (reference sequence). The CDR3 is 15 amino acids. The CDR3 protein is CARSYLGENTGELFF. DNA for the CDR3: TGTGCCAGAAGTTACCTAGGAGAGAACACCGGGGAGCTGTTTTTT.

The chain combines TRBV7-9 with TRBJ1-1; TRBD1 matches at 9 bases. In germline, CDR1 is SEHNR, CDR2 FQNEAQ (reference sequence). Losses at the gene ends were 5 bases for V and 4 bases for J; bases not matched to a gene: 5. CDR3 length equals 14 residues. The CDR3 protein is CASSGQGRGTEAFF. The CDR3 DNA is TGTGCCAGCAGCGGACAGGGGCGAGGCACTGAAGCTTTCTTT.